The rows below give T cell receptor beta chains drawn from one sample of a study of control samples from healthy donors and cancer patients. Sequencing used immunoSEQ multiplex PCR; TCRdb keeps in-frame clones, though not all of them. This sample has some 130,000 clones, with roughly 89% found just once. The sample was PBMCs. Source of these receptors: a man aged 50 or older with head and neck cancer. Both conserved end residues are part of each CDR3. Each record gives: V gene, J gene, CDR3 protein.

V gene: TRBV30; J gene: TRBJ2-3; CDR3 protein: CAWRETGAADTQYF
V gene: TRBV10-3; J gene: TRBJ1-2; CDR3 protein: CAISGQYGYTF
V gene: TRBV7-9; J gene: TRBJ2-1; CDR3 protein: CASSLVFGTSHDEQFF
V gene: TRBV24-1; J gene: TRBJ1-4; CDR3 protein: CATSDSEKLFF
V gene: TRBV7-9; J gene: TRBJ1-1; CDR3 protein: CASSLEGGVDEAFF
V gene: TRBV3-1/TRBV3-2; J gene: TRBJ2-4; CDR3 protein: CASSQDPSLKNIQYF
V gene: TRBV9; J gene: TRBJ2-1; CDR3 protein: CASSVGFLAGGSYNEQFF
V gene: TRBV9; J gene: TRBJ2-1; CDR3 protein: CASSPLSGRFDEQFF
V gene: TRBV6-5; J gene: TRBJ2-3; CDR3 protein: CASNIPGQATDTQYF
V gene: TRBV7-9; J gene: TRBJ2-7; CDR3 protein: CASSWGTSSQYF
V gene: TRBV5-6; J gene: TRBJ2-5; CDR3 protein: CASSFQETQYF
V gene: TRBV2; J gene: TRBJ2-3; CDR3 protein: CATGTSTLTDTQYF
V gene: TRBV28; J gene: TRBJ2-3; CDR3 protein: CASSLGGYTDTQYF
V gene: TRBV19; J gene: TRBJ2-3; CDR3 protein: CASSAYRGSFTDTQYF
V gene: TRBV7-2; J gene: TRBJ2-1; CDR3 protein: CASSLLAGGYNEQFF
V gene: TRBV27; J gene: TRBJ2-7; CDR3 protein: CASSLGPSPEQYF
V gene: TRBV11-1; J gene: TRBJ1-1; CDR3 protein: CASSPGRSYTEAFF
V gene: TRBV25-1; J gene: TRBJ2-1; CDR3 protein: CASSGRPVAGNYNEQFF
V gene: TRBV28; J gene: TRBJ2-5; CDR3 protein: CASSPGQGVGETQYF
V gene: TRBV28; J gene: TRBJ2-1; CDR3 protein: CASVGGSPYNEQFF
V gene: TRBV6-5; J gene: TRBJ2-7; CDR3 protein: CATRWGNEQYF
V gene: TRBV28; J gene: TRBJ2-5; CDR3 protein: CATRRDGAPGETQYF
V gene: TRBV12-3/TRBV12-4; J gene: TRBJ1-5; CDR3 protein: CASSLSGIQPQHF
V gene: TRBV5-6; J gene: TRBJ2-1; CDR3 protein: CASSPAGTGHNEQFF
V gene: TRBV9; J gene: TRBJ2-7; CDR3 protein: CASSPFDRSDYEQYF
V gene: TRBV7-2; J gene: TRBJ2-5; CDR3 protein: CASSYRGDPQETQYF
V gene: TRBV19; J gene: TRBJ2-1; CDR3 protein: CASNLLSRVTSWSSYNEQFF
V gene: TRBV10-3; J gene: TRBJ2-1; CDR3 protein: CAIRDGLAGDEQFF
V gene: TRBV21-1; J gene: TRBJ2-7; CDR3 protein: CASSTGGPYEQYF
V gene: TRBV7-9; J gene: TRBJ2-1; CDR3 protein: CASSSGAYNEQFF
V gene: TRBV5-1; J gene: TRBJ2-7; CDR3 protein: CASAPGKQGGTYSYEQYF
V gene: TRBV7-2; J gene: TRBJ1-5; CDR3 protein: CASSLARSNQPQHF
V gene: TRBV7-8; J gene: TRBJ2-5; CDR3 protein: CASSPGQGETQYF
V gene: TRBV9; J gene: TRBJ2-1; CDR3 protein: CASSTASGMGGGQFF
V gene: TRBV7-9; J gene: TRBJ2-1; CDR3 protein: CASSLGTGGGEQFF